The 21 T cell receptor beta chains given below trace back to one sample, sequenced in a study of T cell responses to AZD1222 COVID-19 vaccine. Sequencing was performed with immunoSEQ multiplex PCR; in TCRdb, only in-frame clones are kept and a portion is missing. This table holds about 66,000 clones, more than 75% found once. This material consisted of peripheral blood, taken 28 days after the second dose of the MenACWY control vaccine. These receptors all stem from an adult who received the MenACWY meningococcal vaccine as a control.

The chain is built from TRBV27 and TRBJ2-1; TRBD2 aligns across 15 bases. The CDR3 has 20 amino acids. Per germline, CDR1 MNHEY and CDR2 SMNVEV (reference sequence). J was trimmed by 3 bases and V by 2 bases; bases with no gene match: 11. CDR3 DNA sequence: TGTGCCAGCAGTTTACGGACTAGCGGGGGGGCCGTAGGTCTCTACAATGAGCAGTTCTTC. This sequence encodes CASSLRTSGGAVGLYNEQFF.

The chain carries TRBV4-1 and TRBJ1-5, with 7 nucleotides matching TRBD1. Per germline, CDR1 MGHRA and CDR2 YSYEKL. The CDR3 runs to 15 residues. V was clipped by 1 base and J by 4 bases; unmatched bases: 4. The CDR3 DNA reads TGCGCCAGCAGCCAAGTTCCGGGACAGAATCAGCCCCAGCATTTT. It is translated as CASSQVPGQNQPQHF.

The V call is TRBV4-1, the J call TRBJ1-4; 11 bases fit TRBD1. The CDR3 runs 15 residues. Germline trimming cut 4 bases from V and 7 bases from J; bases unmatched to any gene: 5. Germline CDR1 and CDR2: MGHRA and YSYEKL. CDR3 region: CASSRGTGGREKLFF. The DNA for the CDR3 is TGCGCCAGCAGCCGGGGGACAGGGGGTCGTGAAAAACTGTTTTTT.

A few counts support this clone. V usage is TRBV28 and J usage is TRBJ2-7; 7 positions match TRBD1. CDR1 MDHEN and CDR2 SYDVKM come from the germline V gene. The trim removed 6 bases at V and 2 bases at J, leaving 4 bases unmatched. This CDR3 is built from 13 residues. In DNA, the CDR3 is TGTGCCAGCAGACAGGGGCCCCCCTACGAGCAGTACTTC. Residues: CASRQGPPYEQYF.

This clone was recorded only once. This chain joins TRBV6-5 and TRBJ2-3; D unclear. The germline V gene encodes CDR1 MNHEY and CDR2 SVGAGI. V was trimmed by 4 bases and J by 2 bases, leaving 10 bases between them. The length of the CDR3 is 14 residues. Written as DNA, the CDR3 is TGTGCCAGCAGTTTGTCACTAAACACAGATACGCAGTATTTT. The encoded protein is CASSLSLNTDTQYF.

The CDR3: CASSFRGPDLEQYF. In DNA, the CDR3 is TGTGCCAGCAGCTTTAGGGGTCCGGACCTCGAGCAGTACTTC. The gene calls are TRBV7-2 and TRBJ2-7; tentatively, D is TRBD1 (5 bases). This CDR3 has 14 amino acids. Trimming pared 3 bases from V and 6 bases from J, leaving 15 bases between. CDR1 and CDR2 from the germline V gene are SGHTA and FQGNSA.

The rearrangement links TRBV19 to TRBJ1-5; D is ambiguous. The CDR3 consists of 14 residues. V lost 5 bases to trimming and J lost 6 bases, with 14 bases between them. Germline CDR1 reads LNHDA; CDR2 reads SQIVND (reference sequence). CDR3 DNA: TGTGCCAGTAGTCTGAACGAGGCGCGTCAGCCCCAGCATTTT. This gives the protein CASSLNEARQPQHF.

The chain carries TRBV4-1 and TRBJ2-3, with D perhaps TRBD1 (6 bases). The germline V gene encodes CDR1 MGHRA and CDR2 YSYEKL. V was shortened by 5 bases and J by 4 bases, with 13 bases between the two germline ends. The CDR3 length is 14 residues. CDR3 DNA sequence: TGCGCCAGCAGCTATTCCAACAGGGCAGATACGCAGTATTTT. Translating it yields CASSYSNRADTQYF.

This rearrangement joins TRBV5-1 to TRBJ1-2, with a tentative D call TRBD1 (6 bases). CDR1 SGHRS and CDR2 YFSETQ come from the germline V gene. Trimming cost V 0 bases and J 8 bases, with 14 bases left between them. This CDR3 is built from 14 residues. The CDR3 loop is CASSLEGGRRGYTF. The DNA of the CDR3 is TGCGCCAGCAGCTTGGAGGGGGGCAGACGCGGCTACACCTTC.

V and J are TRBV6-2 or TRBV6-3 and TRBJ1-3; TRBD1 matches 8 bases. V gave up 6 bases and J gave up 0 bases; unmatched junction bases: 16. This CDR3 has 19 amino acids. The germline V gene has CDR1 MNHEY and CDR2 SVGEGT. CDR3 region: CASSPTTTGVMGSGNTIYF. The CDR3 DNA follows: TGTGCCAGCAGCCCTACCACGACAGGGGTTATGGGCTCTGGAAACACCATATATTTT.

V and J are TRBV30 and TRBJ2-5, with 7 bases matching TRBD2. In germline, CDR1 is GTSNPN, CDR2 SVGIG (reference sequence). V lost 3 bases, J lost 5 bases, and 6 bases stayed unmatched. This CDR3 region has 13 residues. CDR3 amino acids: CAWSRLAGETQYF. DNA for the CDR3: TGTGCCTGGAGCAGACTAGCCGGGGAGACCCAGTACTTC.

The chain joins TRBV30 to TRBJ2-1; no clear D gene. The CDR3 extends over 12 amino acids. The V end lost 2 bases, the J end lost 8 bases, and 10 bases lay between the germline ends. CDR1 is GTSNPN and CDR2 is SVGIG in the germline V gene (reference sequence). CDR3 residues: CAWSPIGDEQFF. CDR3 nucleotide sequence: TGTGCCTGGAGTCCCATAGGCGATGAGCAGTTCTTC. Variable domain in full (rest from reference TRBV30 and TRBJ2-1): SQTIHQWPATLVQPVGSPLSLECTVEGTSNPNLYWYRQAAGRGLQLLFYSVGIGQISSEVPQNLSASRPQDRQFILSSKKLLLSDSGFYLCAWSPIGDEQFFGPGTRLTVL.

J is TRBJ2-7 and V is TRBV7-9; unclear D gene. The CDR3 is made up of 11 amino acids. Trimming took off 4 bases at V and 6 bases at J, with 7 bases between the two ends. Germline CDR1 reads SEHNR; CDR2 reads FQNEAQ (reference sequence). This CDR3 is CASSSLGEQYF. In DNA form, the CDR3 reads TGTGCCAGCAGCTCCTTAGGCGAGCAGTACTTC.

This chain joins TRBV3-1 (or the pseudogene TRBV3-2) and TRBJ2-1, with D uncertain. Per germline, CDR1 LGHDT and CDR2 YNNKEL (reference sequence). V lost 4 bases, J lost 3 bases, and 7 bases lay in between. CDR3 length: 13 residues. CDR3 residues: CASSRANYNEQFF. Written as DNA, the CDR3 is TGTGCCAGCAGCCGCGCCAACTACAATGAGCAGTTCTTC.

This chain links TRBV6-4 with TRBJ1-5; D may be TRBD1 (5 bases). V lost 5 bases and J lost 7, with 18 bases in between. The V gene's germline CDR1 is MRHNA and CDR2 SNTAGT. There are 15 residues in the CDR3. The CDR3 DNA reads TGTGCCAGCAGTCTTACCGACAGTCCATCCCAGCCCCAGCATTTT. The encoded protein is CASSLTDSPSQPQHF.

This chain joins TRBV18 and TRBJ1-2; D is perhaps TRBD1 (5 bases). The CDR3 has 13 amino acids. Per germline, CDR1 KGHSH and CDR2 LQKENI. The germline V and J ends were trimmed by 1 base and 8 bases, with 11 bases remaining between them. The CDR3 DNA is TGTGCCAGCTCACCACAGATGACAGAAGGCTACACCTTC. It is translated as CASSPQMTEGYTF.

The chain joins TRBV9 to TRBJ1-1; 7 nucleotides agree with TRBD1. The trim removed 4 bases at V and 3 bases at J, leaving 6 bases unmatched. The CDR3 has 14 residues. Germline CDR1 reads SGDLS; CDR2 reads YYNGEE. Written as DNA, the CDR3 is TGTGCCAGCAGCAACCGGGACAGCTACACTGAAGCTTTCTTT. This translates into CASSNRDSYTEAFF.

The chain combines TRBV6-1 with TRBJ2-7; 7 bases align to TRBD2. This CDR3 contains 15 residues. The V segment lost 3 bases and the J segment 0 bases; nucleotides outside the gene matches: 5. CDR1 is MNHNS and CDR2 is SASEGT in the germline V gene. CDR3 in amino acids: CASSERTRSSYEQYF. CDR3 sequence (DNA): TGTGCCAGCAGTGAGAGGACTAGGAGCTCCTACGAGCAGTACTTC.

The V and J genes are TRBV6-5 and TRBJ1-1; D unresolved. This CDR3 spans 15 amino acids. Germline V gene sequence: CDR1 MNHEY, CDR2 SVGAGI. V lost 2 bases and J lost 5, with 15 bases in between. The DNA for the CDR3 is TGTGCCAGCAGTTACGATGGCTCCCTAGGGACTGAAGCTTTCTTT. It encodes CASSYDGSLGTEAFF.

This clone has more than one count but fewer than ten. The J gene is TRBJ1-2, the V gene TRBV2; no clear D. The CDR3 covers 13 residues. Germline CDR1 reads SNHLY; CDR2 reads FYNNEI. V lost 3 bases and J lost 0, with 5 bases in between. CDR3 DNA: TGTGCCAGCAGTGATGGAGCTAACTATGGCTACACCTTC. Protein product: CASSDGANYGYTF.

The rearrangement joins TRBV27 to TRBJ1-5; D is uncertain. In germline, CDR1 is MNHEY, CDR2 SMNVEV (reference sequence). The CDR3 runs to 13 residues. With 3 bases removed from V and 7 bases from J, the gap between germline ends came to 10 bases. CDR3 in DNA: TGTGCCAGCAGTTTCTCCCGGGGACAGCCCCAGCATTTT. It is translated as CASSFSRGQPQHF.